The rows below give T cell receptor beta chains drawn from one sample of a study of blood T cell repertoires in COVID-19. TCRdb's copy holds only in-frame clones and misses some; the assay was immunoSEQ multiplex PCR. The table shows approximately 26,000 clones, with around 89% occurring only once. The sample comprised peripheral blood. The receptors stem from a woman aged 60 to 75 with active COVID-19. Both conserved end residues are part of each CDR3. Each record gives: V gene, D gene, clone size, J gene, CDR3 protein, CDR3 DNA. The D gene is left open where the match is weak. Clone size is stated in some rows and not others, as once, few, many or a class when expanded.

V gene: TRBV2
D gene: NA
clone size: NA
J gene: TRBJ2-3
CDR3 protein: CASRAADTQYF
CDR3 DNA: TGTGCCAGCAGGGCCGCAGATACGCAGTATTTT

V gene: TRBV7-2
D gene: TRBD2
clone size: NA
J gene: TRBJ2-2
CDR3 protein: CASSLDSGRANTGELFF
CDR3 DNA: TGTGCCAGCAGCTTAGATAGCGGGAGGGCCAACACCGGGGAGCTGTTTTTT

V gene: TRBV7-3
D gene: TRBD1
clone size: NA
J gene: TRBJ2-1
CDR3 protein: CASSWGQGDSYNEQFF
CDR3 DNA: TGTGCCAGCAGCTGGGGACAGGGGGACTCCTACAATGAGCAGTTCTTC

V gene: TRBV28
D gene: TRBD1
clone size: few
J gene: TRBJ2-5
CDR3 protein: CASSSQRTGGGETQYF
CDR3 DNA: TGTGCCAGCAGTTCCCAACGGACAGGGGGTGGGGAGACCCAGTACTTC

V gene: TRBV28
D gene: TRBD2
clone size: NA
J gene: TRBJ2-5
CDR3 protein: CASRPRGGVGRTQYF
CDR3 DNA: TGTGCCAGCCGACCGCGGGGAGGGGTCGGTAGGACCCAGTACTTC

V gene: TRBV19
D gene: TRBD2
clone size: once
J gene: TRBJ2-7
CDR3 protein: CASQASGTYEQYF
CDR3 DNA: TGTGCCAGTCAGGCTAGCGGAACCTACGAGCAGTACTTC

V gene: TRBV27
D gene: TRBD1
clone size: NA
J gene: TRBJ2-7
CDR3 protein: CASSSGQWIYEQYF
CDR3 DNA: TGTGCCAGCAGTTCGGGACAGTGGATCTACGAGCAGTACTTC

V gene: TRBV20-1
D gene: NA
clone size: NA
J gene: TRBJ2-1
CDR3 protein: CSASRIRGGTYNEQFF
CDR3 DNA: TGCAGTGCTAGTAGAATCCGGGGAGGAACCTACAATGAGCAGTTCTTC

V gene: TRBV3-1/TRBV3-2
D gene: NA
clone size: NA
J gene: TRBJ2-7
CDR3 protein: CASSQTHYEQYF
CDR3 DNA: TGTGCCAGCAGCCAGACTCACTACGAGCAGTACTTC

V gene: TRBV11-2
D gene: NA
clone size: once
J gene: TRBJ1-1
CDR3 protein: CASSALGGHTEAFF
CDR3 DNA: TGTGCCAGCAGCGCCCTCGGGGGGCACACTGAAGCTTTCTTT

V gene: TRBV15
D gene: TRBD1
clone size: NA
J gene: TRBJ1-1
CDR3 protein: CATARGGDRGSSEAFF
CDR3 DNA: TGTGCCACCGCACGAGGGGGTGACAGGGGGAGTTCTGAAGCTTTCTTT

V gene: TRBV7-9
D gene: NA
clone size: NA
J gene: TRBJ2-7
CDR3 protein: CASSLVHSPYEQYF
CDR3 DNA: TGTGCCAGCAGCTTAGTTCACAGCCCCTACGAGCAGTACTTC

V gene: TRBV7-8
D gene: TRBD1
clone size: NA
J gene: TRBJ2-5
CDR3 protein: CASSHTRTGGRKETQYF
CDR3 DNA: TGTGCCAGCAGCCACACCCGGACAGGGGGTCGCAAAGAGACCCAGTACTTC

V gene: TRBV6-5
D gene: NA
clone size: NA
J gene: TRBJ2-3
CDR3 protein: CASSYSSSAHTDTQYF
CDR3 DNA: TGTGCCAGCAGTTACTCTTCTAGCGCACACACAGATACGCAGTATTTT

V gene: TRBV6-1
D gene: TRBD2
clone size: NA
J gene: TRBJ2-3
CDR3 protein: CASSERFAGDVDTQYF
CDR3 DNA: TGTGCCAGCAGTGAAAGGTTTGCGGGAGATGTGGATACGCAGTATTTT

V gene: TRBV28
D gene: TRBD1
clone size: NA
J gene: TRBJ1-4
CDR3 protein: CASTPLGQGLATNEKLFF
CDR3 DNA: TGTGCCAGCACCCCCCTCGGACAGGGCCTTGCAACTAATGAAAAACTGTTTTTT

V gene: TRBV3-1/TRBV3-2
D gene: TRBD2
clone size: NA
J gene: TRBJ2-5
CDR3 protein: CASSQASGGRPQYF
CDR3 DNA: TGTGCCAGCAGCCAAGCGTCTGGCGGGAGGCCCCAGTACTTC

V gene: TRBV5-1
D gene: NA
clone size: NA
J gene: TRBJ2-1
CDR3 protein: CASSLVAGGPYNEQFF
CDR3 DNA: TGCGCCAGCAGCTTGGTAGCTGGAGGCCCCTACAATGAGCAGTTCTTC

V gene: TRBV5-1
D gene: NA
clone size: NA
J gene: TRBJ1-2
CDR3 protein: CASSWWGGDGYTF
CDR3 DNA: TGCGCCAGCAGCTGGTGGGGAGGTGATGGCTACACCTTC

V gene: TRBV3-1/TRBV3-2
D gene: TRBD2
clone size: NA
J gene: TRBJ2-7
CDR3 protein: CASSQGLAGLYEQYF
CDR3 DNA: TGTGCCAGCAGCCAGGGACTAGCGGGATTGTACGAGCAGTACTTC

V gene: TRBV11-3
D gene: NA
clone size: NA
J gene: TRBJ2-3
CDR3 protein: CASSLGDQDTQYF
CDR3 DNA: TGTGCCAGCAGCCTCGGGGATCAGGATACGCAGTATTTT

V gene: TRBV28
D gene: TRBD2
clone size: NA
J gene: TRBJ2-5
CDR3 protein: CASSFQGVAGGQQETQYF
CDR3 DNA: TGTGCCAGCAGTTTTCAGGGGGTAGCGGGGGGCCAACAAGAGACCCAGTACTTC

V gene: TRBV19
D gene: NA
clone size: NA
J gene: TRBJ2-1
CDR3 protein: CASRDSFYNEQFF
CDR3 DNA: TGTGCCAGTAGGGACAGTTTCTACAATGAGCAGTTCTTC

V gene: TRBV28
D gene: NA
clone size: NA
J gene: TRBJ1-5
CDR3 protein: CASLHGGENQPQHF
CDR3 DNA: TGTGCCAGCTTGCACGGAGGGGAAAATCAGCCCCAGCATTTT

V gene: TRBV6-2/TRBV6-3
D gene: NA
clone size: NA
J gene: TRBJ2-2
CDR3 protein: CASSYWLGELFF
CDR3 DNA: TGTGCCAGCAGTTACTGGCTCGGGGAGCTGTTTTTT

V gene: TRBV2
D gene: TRBD1
clone size: NA
J gene: TRBJ1-4
CDR3 protein: CASTGDSRNEKLFF
CDR3 DNA: TGTGCCAGCACCGGGGACAGCCGTAATGAAAAACTGTTTTTT